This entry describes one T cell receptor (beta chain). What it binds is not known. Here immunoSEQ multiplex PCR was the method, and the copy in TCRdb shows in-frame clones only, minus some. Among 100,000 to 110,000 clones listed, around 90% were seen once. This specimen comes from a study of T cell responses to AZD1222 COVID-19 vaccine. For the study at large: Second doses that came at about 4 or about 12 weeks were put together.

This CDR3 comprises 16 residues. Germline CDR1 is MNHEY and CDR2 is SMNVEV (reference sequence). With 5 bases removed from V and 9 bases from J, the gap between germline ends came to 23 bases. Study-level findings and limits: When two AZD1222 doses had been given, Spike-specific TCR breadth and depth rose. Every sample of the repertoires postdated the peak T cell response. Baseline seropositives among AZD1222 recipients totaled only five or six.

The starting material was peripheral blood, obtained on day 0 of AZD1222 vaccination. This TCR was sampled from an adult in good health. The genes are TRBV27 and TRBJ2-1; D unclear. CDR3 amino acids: CASSLTGYTSLAEQFF. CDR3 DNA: TGTGCCAGCAGTCTAACGGGTTATACGAGTCTCGCTGAGCAGTTCTTC.